These T cell receptor beta chains were read from a single sample in a study of identical twins. TCRdb fed the 5' RACE reads into MiXCR, producing one record per CDR3 protein. Of about 150,000 distinct CDR3 sequences in the sample, 3.5% were seen once. Sequencing was carried out using memory T cells sorted from blood. The receptors derive from a man between 18 and 35 years old in good health. Both conserved end residues are part of each CDR3. The order of the fields is V gene, clone size, J gene, D gene, CDR3 protein, CDR3 DNA. D genes are given only for firm matches. Only part of the rows carry a size: once, few, many, or a class if the clone is expanded.

V: TRBV4-3
size: many
J: TRBJ2-5
D: TRBD2
CDR3: CASSQDRPASGSSETQYF
DNA: TGCGCCAGCAGCCAAGATCGCCCGGCTAGCGGGAGCTCAGAGACCCAGTACTTC

V: TRBV27
size: many
J: TRBJ2-3
D: .
CDR3: CASRTLGDTQYF
DNA: TGTGCCAGCAGGACGCTAGGTGATACGCAGTATTTT

V: TRBV7-3
size: few
J: TRBJ2-3
D: .
CDR3: CASSLFNGPDTQYF
DNA: TGTGCCAGCAGCTTATTTAACGGTCCAGATACGCAGTATTTT

V: TRBV9
size: many
J: TRBJ2-2
D: .
CDR3: CASSVGALGNTGELFF
DNA: TGTGCCAGCAGCGTTGGGGCGTTAGGAAACACCGGGGAGCTGTTTTTT

V: TRBV20-1
size: many
J: TRBJ1-5
D: TRBD1
CDR3: CSARGTGGNQPQHF
DNA: TGCAGTGCTAGAGGGACAGGGGGGAATCAGCCCCAGCATTTT

V: TRBV5-1
size: few
J: TRBJ1-1
D: .
CDR3: CASSRGRTMNTEAFF
DNA: TGCGCCAGCAGCAGGGGACGGACTATGAACACTGAAGCTTTCTTT

V: TRBV7-9
size: many
J: TRBJ1-2
D: .
CDR3: CASSLEAVSSYTF
DNA: TGTGCCAGCAGCTTAGAGGCCGTTTCGAGCTACACCTTC

V: TRBV7-2
size: few
J: TRBJ2-1
D: TRBD2
CDR3: CASSPSAGDEQFF
DNA: TGTGCCAGCAGCCCGTCGGCGGGAGACGAGCAGTTCTTC

V: TRBV5-1
size: many
J: TRBJ2-6
D: TRBD1
CDR3: CASSRAGGTGAGANVLTF
DNA: TGCGCCAGCAGCAGAGCTGGCGGGACAGGGGCTGGGGCCAACGTCCTGACTTTC

V: TRBV7-8
size: many
J: TRBJ2-5
D: TRBD2
CDR3: CASSLAAAGYQETQYF
DNA: TGTGCCAGCAGCTTAGCGGCAGCGGGGTACCAAGAGACCCAGTACTTC

V: TRBV9
size: few
J: TRBJ1-1
D: .
CDR3: CASSVGPNTEAFF
DNA: TGTGCCAGCAGCGTAGGTCCGAACACTGAAGCTTTCTTT

V: TRBV9
size: many
J: TRBJ2-5
D: TRBD2
CDR3: CASSVGTSGRETQYF
DNA: TGTGCCAGCAGCGTGGGAACTAGCGGGAGGGAGACCCAGTACTTC

V: TRBV4-1
size: many
J: TRBJ2-1
D: .
CDR3: CASSPNPRSSYNEQFF
DNA: TGCGCCAGCAGCCCCAACCCTCGGAGCTCCTACAATGAGCAGTTCTTC

V: TRBV6-5
size: many
J: TRBJ1-1
D: .
CDR3: CASKFGDVNTEAFF
DNA: TGTGCCAGCAAGTTCGGGGACGTGAACACTGAAGCTTTCTTT

V: TRBV29-1
size: many
J: TRBJ2-7
D: TRBD1
CDR3: CSATTLTGYEQYF
DNA: TGCAGCGCTACAACTTTGACAGGGTACGAGCAGTACTTC

V: TRBV20-1
size: .
J: TRBJ2-5
D: .
CDR3: CSARHYGGRETQYF
DNA: TGCAGTGCTAGGCACTATGGGGGCAGGGAGACCCAGTACTTC

V: TRBV20-1
size: many
J: TRBJ2-1
D: .
CDR3: CSAPYWDEQFF
DNA: TGCAGTGCTCCCTACTGGGATGAGCAGTTCTTC

V: TRBV28
size: many
J: TRBJ2-7
D: .
CDR3: CASSFSQGLPTYEQYF
DNA: TGTGCCAGCAGCTTTTCCCAGGGGCTCCCTACCTACGAGCAGTACTTC

V: TRBV20-1
size: many
J: TRBJ2-7
D: TRBD2
CDR3: CSARDPVGLANTYEQYF
DNA: TGCAGTGCTAGAGATCCGGTAGGACTAGCGAACACCTACGAGCAGTACTTC

V: TRBV15
size: many
J: TRBJ2-3
D: .
CDR3: CATSRVGGLSTDTQYF
DNA: TGTGCCACCAGCAGAGTAGGGGGACTTAGCACAGATACGCAGTATTTT

V: TRBV10-2
size: many
J: TRBJ1-1
D: .
CDR3: CASSEQENTEAFF
DNA: TGCGCCAGCAGTGAACAAGAGAACACTGAAGCTTTCTTT

V: TRBV12-3/TRBV12-4
size: many
J: TRBJ1-1
D: TRBD1
CDR3: CASRDRGAAFF
DNA: TGTGCCAGCAGAGACAGGGGTGCAGCTTTCTTT

V: TRBV7-9
size: many
J: TRBJ2-5
D: TRBD1
CDR3: CASSTGTGGRETQYF
DNA: TGTGCCAGCAGTACCGGGACAGGGGGCAGAGAGACCCAGTACTTC

V: TRBV6-2/TRBV6-3
size: many
J: TRBJ2-5
D: .
CDR3: CASSLDTPGETQYF
DNA: TGTGCCAGCAGCCTAGACACCCCGGGCGAGACCCAGTACTTC

V: TRBV18
size: many
J: TRBJ2-5
D: TRBD2
CDR3: CASSPGEGRETQYF
DNA: TGTGCCAGCTCACCTGGGGAGGGGCGAGAGACCCAGTACTTC

V: TRBV3-1
size: many
J: TRBJ2-1
D: TRBD2
CDR3: CASPPGPRETNEQFF
DNA: TGTGCCAGCCCCCCGGGACCGCGGGAGACCAATGAGCAGTTCTTC